This TCR beta chain was retrieved from a study of T cell changes during pregnancy in multiple sclerosis. Germline V gene lookup returns CDR1 MDHEN and CDR2 SYDVKM. V shed 5 bases and J 4 bases; nucleotides not matched to a gene: 4. CDR3 length: 14 amino acids. The assay was immunoSEQ multiplex PCR, and TCRdb's table has in-frame clones only and misses some. The data contain roughly 110,000 clones, more than 80% of them singletons. V usage is TRBV28 and J usage is TRBJ2-1, with 8 bases identical to TRBD2. Sequencing was performed on peripheral blood, taken before pregnancy. The receptor's source is a female donor with multiple sclerosis, enrolled in a pregnancy study. CDR3 protein: CASSAGTRYNEQFF. For the CDR3, the DNA is TGTGCCAGCAGTGCCGGGACTAGATACAATGAGCAGTTCTTC.